This TCR beta chain was retrieved from a study of T cell repertoires in cytomegalovirus infection. At the level of the study: CMV epitopes that were recently identified and HLA-C-restricted were used alongside well-studied HLA-B-restricted ones. It can be stated that public TCR beta signatures indicated CMV infection as well as a matching HLA type.

This clonotype was counted many times. As yet, its antigen is unknown. The germline gene is not matched at one end of the junction; a read error may be the cause. Notes on the study in general: CMV-specific HLA-C-restricted TCR beta clonotypes dominated the ex vivo response.

Germline V gene lookup returns CDR1 SSHAT and CDR2 FNYEAQ (reference sequence). The CDR3 sequence is 18 residues long. TCRdb called the reads again in MiXCR, with one record for every CDR3 protein. The sample holds about 920,000 distinct CDR3 sequences, roughly 30% seen once. Sequences were derived from cultured CD8+ T cells from PBMCs, sampled from culture after CMV antigen stimulation. The chain uses TRBV7-7 and TRBJ2-2; D might be TRBD1 (6 bases). The TCR comes from a human donor in good health (CMV status not recorded). Some clones in this sample may be carry-over from other donors' samples. As DNA, the CDR3 is TGTGCTAGCAGCTTAGTGACAACGGGACACCCGAACACCGGGGAGCTGTTTTTT. Translation gives CASSLVTTGHPNTGELFF.